The next 14 T cell receptor beta chains were all read from a single sample in a study of sequential checkpoint blockade in melanoma (dated by TCRdb to between 2018 and 2020). Libraries came from the immunoSEQ multiplex PCR assay. Imported from immuneACCESS, the table was reduced by TCRdb to in-frame sequences with V and J called. These copies leave out some clones; in studies compared against another copy, an unresolved V gene accounts for under half, and the cause of the remainder is not known. This sample lists 7,000 to 9,500 clones; 60% were detected once. The top ten clones comprise approximately 8.2% of the sample. Sample treatment or condition, as interpreted from the label and publication: randomized to nivolumab then ipilimumab (arm A) or the reverse (arm B). The material was CD8+ T cells sorted from blood (inferred from file names), obtained from a patient given nivolumab and ipilimumab in sequence. Receptor source: a human donor with melanoma.

The chain joins TRBV5-1 to TRBJ2-5; D is possibly TRBD1 (6 bases). The J call is doubtful: the DNA matches TRBJ2-7 better. The germline V gene encodes CDR1 SGHRS and CDR2 YFSETQ. This CDR3 has 12 residues. This CDR3 reads CASRVDRYEQYF. In DNA form, the CDR3 reads TGCGCCAGCAGAGTGGACAGATACGAGCAGTACTTC.

The chain links TRBV7-3 to TRBJ1-1, with 7 bases matching TRBD1. This CDR3 has 15 amino acids. V was clipped by 5 bases and J by 7 bases; unmatched bases: 13. CDR1 SGHTA and CDR2 FQGTGA come from the germline V gene. CDR3 protein: CASSPSPGTALEAFF. In DNA, the CDR3 is TGTGCCAGCAGCCCCTCACCCGGGACAGCACTTGAAGCTTTCTTT. Together with reference TRBV7-3 and TRBJ1-1, the CDR3 gives the full variable domain: GAGVSQTPSNKVTEKGKYVELRCDPISGHTALYWYRQSLGQGPEFLIYFQGTGAADDSGLPNDRFFAVRPEGSVSTLKIQRTERGDSAVYLCASSPSPGTALEAFFGQGTRLTVV.

The chain carries TRBV6-1 and TRBJ1-3; TRBD1 aligns across 7 bases. CDR1 is MNHNS, CDR2 SASEGT, per germline. The CDR3 runs to 14 residues. After removal of 5 bases from V and 7 bases from J, the junction contained 8 bases not matched to a gene. The CDR3 nucleotides are TGTGCCAGCAGTCAAAGGACAGGCTGGAACACCATATATTTT. Protein: CASSQRTGWNTIYF.

V is TRBV6-4 and J is TRBJ2-2; TRBD1 agrees at 7 bases. After removal of 0 bases from V and 5 bases from J, the junction contained 9 bases not matched to a gene. The CDR3 consists of 17 residues. Germline assignment: CDR1 MRHNA and CDR2 SNTAGT. The CDR3 loop is CASSDSAWDRITGELFF. The DNA of the CDR3 is TGTGCCAGCAGTGACTCGGCGTGGGACAGAATTACCGGGGAGCTGTTTTTT.

This rearrangement joins TRBV11-3 to TRBJ2-1; 7 nucleotides agree with TRBD2. The CDR3 is 16 residues long. Germline CDR1 and CDR2: SGHNT and YENEEA. Trimming cost V 0 bases and J 6 bases; bases outside gene matches: 8. CDR3 in amino acids: CASSLDLGAGVNEQFF. Written as DNA, the CDR3 is TGTGCCAGCAGCTTAGATTTAGGGGCGGGGGTCAATGAGCAGTTCTTC.

This clone was seen more than once but under ten times. This chain joins TRBV28 and TRBJ2-7; tentative D call: TRBD1 (6 bases). Trimming left V 5 bases short and J 5 bases short, with 10 bases between. The CDR3 sequence is 12 residues long. The germline CDR1 and CDR2 sequences are MDHEN and SYDVKM. For the CDR3, the DNA is TGTGCCAGCAGTGCAGGGGCCCACGAGCAGTACTTC. Protein product: CASSAGAHEQYF.

This clone appeared a single time. The J gene is TRBJ2-7, the V gene TRBV6-6; 7 bases line up with TRBD2. The CDR3 has 12 amino acids. Trimming at V came to 2 bases and at J to 5 bases, leaving 0 bases not matched to a gene. Germline V gives CDR1 MNHNY, CDR2 SVGAGI (reference sequence). CDR3 residues: CASSYGTNEQYF. The CDR3 coding sequence is TGTGCCAGCAGTTACGGGACTAACGAGCAGTACTTC.

Comments on this clone: A read error may produce the germline difference seen at one junction end. CDR3 region: CASSLEGNEKLLF. The CDR3 DNA follows: TGTGCCAGCAGTTTAGAGGGAAATGAAAAACTGCTTTTT. The chain recombines TRBV27 with TRBJ1-4; D not resolved. This CDR3 comprises 13 residues. CDR1 is MNHEY, CDR2 SMNVEV, per germline (reference sequence).

CDR3 coding DNA: TGCAGTGCTAAAACTCTCGGCACCATATATTTT. Its translation is CSAKTLGTIYF. The chain couples TRBV20-1 to TRBJ1-3; D remains ambiguous. Trimming stripped 4 bases from V and 9 bases from J, with 10 bases between. The CDR3 runs to 11 residues. Germline V lookup: CDR1 DFQATT, CDR2 SNEGSKA (reference sequence).

A few counts support this clone. The rearrangement links TRBV4-1 to TRBJ2-7; 8 bases agree with TRBD2. CDR3 length: 14 residues. V trimming: 8 bases; J trimming: 1 base; junction bases outside the gene matches: 7. Per the germline V gene, CDR1 is MGHRA and CDR2 is YSYEKL. The CDR3 reads CASSRGGRSYEQYF. The DNA for the CDR3 is TGCGCCAGCTCTCGGGGCGGGAGGTCCTACGAGCAGTACTTC.

CDR3 in DNA: TGTGCCAGCAGTTTCAGGGGAGATATATCCTACGAGCAGTACTTC. This gives the protein CASSFRGDISYEQYF. The chain employs TRBV27 and TRBJ2-7, with D possibly matching TRBD1 (6 bases). CDR3 size: 15 residues. The germline V gene encodes CDR1 MNHEY and CDR2 SMNVEV (reference sequence). V gave up 3 bases and J gave up 1 base, with 13 bases separating them.

The CDR3 is CASSLNGRGQDGYTF. The CDR3 nucleotides read TGTGCCAGCAGCTTGAACGGCAGGGGGCAAGATGGCTACACCTTC. V is TRBV5-4 and J is TRBJ1-2; 8 nucleotides line up with TRBD1. V shed 1 base and J 6 bases; nucleotides not matched to a gene: 8. CDR1 SGHNT and CDR2 YYREEE come from the germline V gene (reference sequence). The CDR3 sequence is 15 residues long.

This chain uses TRBV6-5 with TRBJ2-1, with unresolved D. V was clipped by 0 bases and J by 7 bases, with 7 bases between them. The CDR3 spans 13 residues. Germline V gene sequence: CDR1 MNHEY, CDR2 SVGAGI. This chain's CDR3 is CASSYSGRNEQFF. Here the CDR3 DNA reads TGTGCCAGCAGTTACTCAGGCAGGAATGAGCAGTTCTTC.

V is TRBV28 and J is TRBJ2-7; no clear D gene. Looked up from germline, CDR1 is MDHEN and CDR2 is SYDVKM. The ends were cut back, 3 bases at V and 2 bases at J, with 11 bases in the middle. The CDR3 extends over 14 amino acids. The CDR3 nucleotides read TGTGCCAGCAGTTTGGGCAGGCAACCCTACGAGCAGTACTTC. This translates into CASSLGRQPYEQYF.